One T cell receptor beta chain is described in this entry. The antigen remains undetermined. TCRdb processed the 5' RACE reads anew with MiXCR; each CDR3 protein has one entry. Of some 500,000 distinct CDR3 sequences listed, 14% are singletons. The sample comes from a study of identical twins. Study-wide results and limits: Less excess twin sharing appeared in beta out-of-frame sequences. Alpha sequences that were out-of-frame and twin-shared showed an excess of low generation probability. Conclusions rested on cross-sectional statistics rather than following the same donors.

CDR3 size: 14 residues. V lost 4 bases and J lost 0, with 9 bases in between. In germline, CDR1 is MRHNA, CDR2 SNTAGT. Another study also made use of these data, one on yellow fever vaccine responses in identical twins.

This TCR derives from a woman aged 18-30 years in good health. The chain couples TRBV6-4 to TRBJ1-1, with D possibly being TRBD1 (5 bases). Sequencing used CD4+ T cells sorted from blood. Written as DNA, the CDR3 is TGTGCCAGCAGTGTCGACAGACTGAACACTGAAGCTTTCTTT. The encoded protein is CASSVDRLNTEAFF.